Shown below are 10 T cell receptor beta chains from a single sample sequenced in a study of CD8 T cells in Susac syndrome. With random hexamers, reverse transcription was performed on about 0.5 to 1 ug of RNA. TCRdb passed the immunoSEQ multiplex PCR reads through MiXCR, listing each CDR3 protein once. The data hold approximately 140,000 distinct CDR3 sequences, with over 75% observed a single time. The sequenced material came from CD8+ T cells from PBMCs. These receptor sequences come from a human donor with multiple sclerosis.

As DNA, the CDR3 is TGTGCCAGCAGCTTAGCGTGGCAGTCCTACGAGCAGTACGTC. This gives the protein CASSLAWQSYEQYV. The chain is built from TRBV7-8 and TRBJ2-7, with D uncertain. Germline V CDR1 and CDR2: SGHVS, FQNEAQ. The CDR3 runs to 14 residues. V was trimmed by 0 bases and J by 1 base, leaving 7 bases between them.

The rearrangement links TRBV6-1 to TRBJ2-7; 7 bases are a match to TRBD1. V shed 5 bases and J 3 bases; nucleotides not matched to a gene: 10. Germline CDR1 MNHNS, CDR2 SASEGT. This CDR3 is built from 15 residues. The CDR3 here is CASSHPRDSFYEQYF. DNA of the CDR3: TGTGCCAGCAGTCATCCCCGGGACAGTTTCTACGAGCAGTACTTC.

The genes are TRBV12-3 or TRBV12-4 and TRBJ2-1; D may be TRBD2 (6 bases). This CDR3 is 14 amino acids long. The V end was cut by 7 bases, the J end by 8 bases, with 18 bases between. The CDR3 is CASILGRASDEQFF. CDR3 coding DNA: TGTGCCAGCATCCTGGGGCGAGCTAGCGATGAGCAGTTCTTC.

The chain links TRBV7-9 to TRBJ2-5; D unresolved. There are 16 residues in the CDR3. CDR1 and CDR2 (germline): SEHNR, FQNEAQ (reference sequence). The V end lost 5 bases, the J end lost 2 bases, and 18 bases lay between the germline ends. CDR3 loop: CASSEAFGVVQETQYF. CDR3 DNA: TGTGCCAGCAGCGAGGCGTTTGGCGTAGTTCAAGAGACCCAGTACTTC.

V usage is TRBV4-1 and J usage is TRBJ2-7, with D perhaps TRBD1 (6 bases). The V gene's germline CDR1 is MGHRA and CDR2 YSYEKL. The CDR3 has 14 residues. V lost 4 bases to trimming and J lost 4 bases, with 14 bases between them. The CDR3 spells CASSPHQGSYEQYF. The CDR3 DNA reads as TGCGCCAGCAGCCCCCACCAGGGGAGTTACGAGCAGTACTTC.

The genes are TRBV20-1 and TRBJ2-7, with a tentative D call TRBD1 (5 bases). Trimming took 6 bases from V and 1 from J, leaving 13 bases between them. Germline V gives CDR1 DFQATT, CDR2 SNEGSKA (reference sequence). This CDR3 comprises 13 residues. The CDR3 DNA reads TGCAGTGCAGACGCGACAGATTCCTACGAGCAGTACTTC. Residues: CSADATDSYEQYF.

V is TRBV20-1 and J is TRBJ1-2; D is possibly TRBD1 (5 bases). CDR3 length: 13 residues. Trimming stripped 1 base from V and 6 bases from J, with 12 bases between. Germline assignment: CDR1 DFQATT and CDR2 SNEGSKA (reference sequence). This chain's CDR3 is CSARAAGEDGYTF. The DNA of the CDR3 is TGCAGTGCTAGAGCGGCGGGGGAGGATGGCTACACCTTC.

In this sample, this clonotype turned up a few times. J is TRBJ2-1 and V is TRBV5-4, with a tentative D call TRBD1 (5 bases). The germline V gene has CDR1 SGHNT and CDR2 YYREEE (reference sequence). The CDR3 has 15 amino acids. With 2 bases removed from V and 0 bases from J, the gap between germline ends came to 9 bases. The CDR3 loop is CASSLRGLSYNEQFF. For the CDR3, the DNA is TGTGCCAGCAGCTTAAGGGGTCTCTCCTACAATGAGCAGTTCTTC.

V usage is TRBV7-9 and J usage is TRBJ1-3, with D perhaps matching TRBD1 (5 bases). The CDR3 is 16 residues long. V shed 8 bases and J shed 0 bases, with 17 bases lying between them. Germline CDR1 SEHNR, CDR2 FQNEAQ (reference sequence). Written as DNA, the CDR3 is TGTGCCAGCTGGGACTTGAGGACGGACTCTGGAAACACCATATATTTT. This sequence encodes CASWDLRTDSGNTIYF.

The chain is built from TRBV6-5 and TRBJ2-7; 7 nucleotides align to TRBD2. The germline V gene encodes CDR1 MNHEY and CDR2 SVGAGI. This CDR3 has 13 residues. The V gene end was trimmed by 2 bases and the J gene end by 6 bases; junction bases not matched to a gene: 4. CDR3 protein: CASSYREGVEQYF. For the CDR3, the DNA is TGTGCCAGCAGTTACAGGGAGGGAGTCGAGCAGTACTTC.